The 14 T cell receptor beta chains in this list originate from one sample, sequenced in a study of early T cells in non-severe SARS-CoV-2 infection. TCRdb redid the calling of the 5' RACE reads with MiXCR, one entry per CDR3 protein. The sample has 80,000 to 100,000 distinct CDR3 sequences, 9% to 15% seen once. Material: whole blood. The receptor set was obtained from an adult who was a healthcare worker with PCR-confirmed SARS-CoV-2 infection or an uninfected control (not recorded which).

This clonotype was picked up many times. The CDR3 protein is CAWSVTRYNEKLFF. CDR3 coding DNA: TGTGCCTGGAGTGTGACCCGCTATAATGAAAAACTGTTTTTT. The chain has TRBV30 and TRBJ1-4; no definite D call. Germline V gene sequence: CDR1 GTSNPN, CDR2 SVGIG (reference sequence). This CDR3 is built from 14 residues. V lost 0 bases to trimming and J lost 4 bases, with 9 bases between them.

The chain carries TRBV18 and TRBJ2-3; D is unclear. Germline assignment: CDR1 KGHSH and CDR2 LQKENI. There are 14 residues in the CDR3. Trimming shortened V by 2 bases and J by 2 bases, and 8 bases separated the two germline ends. The DNA of the CDR3 is TGTGCCAGCTCACCAACGGCGGCCACAGATACGCAGTATTTT. Amino acid sequence: CASSPTAATDTQYF. The full variable domain, completed using reference TRBV18 and TRBJ2-3, is NAGVMQNPRHLVRRRGQEARLRCSPMKGHSHVYWYRQLPEEGLKFMVYLQKENIIDESGMPKERFSAEFPKEGPSILRIQQVVRGDSAAYFCASSPTAATDTQYFGPGTRLTVL.

This clonotype has more than one count but fewer than ten. The rearrangement links TRBV6-5 to TRBJ2-7; 7 bases line up with TRBD2. The CDR3 extends over 15 amino acids. Germline lookup yields CDR1 MNHEY and CDR2 SVGAGI. With V trimmed by 2 bases and J by 6 bases, 10 bases remained unmatched. The DNA for the CDR3 is TGTGCCAGCAGTTACGCCGGGGGGAGGCAAGGCGAGCAGTACTTC. Its protein product is CASSYAGGRQGEQYF.

This clonotype is labeled medium-sized (0.01 to 0.1%). The rearrangement links TRBV27 to TRBJ2-3; 8 nucleotides agree with TRBD1. The CDR3 sequence is 14 residues long. Germline CDR1 is MNHEY and CDR2 is SMNVEV (reference sequence). Germline trimming cut 8 bases from V and 4 bases from J; bases unmatched to any gene: 8. CDR3 coding DNA: TGTGCCAGCGGCGACAGGGGAATCGCAGATACGCAGTATTTT. Encoded protein: CASGDRGIADTQYF.

This clonotype was seen repeatedly, ten times or more. The chain is built from TRBV11-3 and TRBJ2-3; D may be TRBD2 (6 bases). Germline V gene data show CDR1 as SGHNT and CDR2 as YENEEA. Trimming left V 0 bases short and J 0 bases short, with 7 bases between. The length of the CDR3 is 15 residues. This chain's CDR3 is CASSLDGRSTDTQYF. In DNA form, the CDR3 reads TGTGCCAGCAGCTTAGACGGGAGAAGCACAGATACGCAGTATTTT.

This clonotype was counted between two and nine times. The chain uses TRBV9 and TRBJ1-5; D gene unclear. Trimming cost V 0 bases and J 5 bases, with 6 bases left between them. The CDR3 has 13 amino acids. Germline V lookup: CDR1 SGDLS, CDR2 YYNGEE. The CDR3 here is CASSVDAYQPQHF. CDR3 sequence (DNA): TGTGCCAGCAGCGTAGATGCGTATCAGCCCCAGCATTTT.

This clonotype was seen at least ten times. V is TRBV2 and J is TRBJ2-3; tentative D call: TRBD2 (5 bases). CDR1 is SNHLY, CDR2 FYNNEI, per germline. Trimming stripped 0 bases from V and 4 bases from J, with 5 bases between. The CDR3 covers 13 residues. In nucleotides, the CDR3 is TGTGCCAGCAGTGAAGCCGGGGCAGATACGCAGTATTTT. Amino acids: CASSEAGADTQYF.

This clonotype has a count of ten or more. The rearrangement links TRBV19 to TRBJ2-7, with D hard to call. From germline, CDR1 is LNHDA and CDR2 SQIVND (reference sequence). This CDR3 is 13 amino acids long. Trimming took 3 bases from V and 0 from J, leaving 6 bases between them. The CDR3 bases are TGTGCCAGTAGTATGATCGCCTCCTACGAGCAGTACTTC. This gives the protein CASSMIASYEQYF.

Many counts were recorded for this clonotype. The CDR3 loop reads CASSAGYTEAFF. CDR3 in DNA: TGTGCCAGCAGTGCAGGGTACACTGAAGCTTTCTTT. This rearrangement joins TRBV6-2 or TRBV6-3 to TRBJ1-1; possible D gene TRBD1, 5 bases. The V gene's germline CDR1 is MNHEY and CDR2 SVGEGT. Between the trimmed V and J ends, which lost 5 bases and 3 bases, there was a span of 7 bases. The CDR3 is 12 residues long.

The chain recombines TRBV19 with TRBJ1-5; no clear D. Germline-derived CDR1 and CDR2 are LNHDA and SQIVND (reference sequence). The CDR3 is 14 amino acids. Trimming removed 3 bases from V and 3 bases from J, with 9 bases in between. The CDR3 loop reads CASSISSPNQPQHF. CDR3 bases: TGTGCCAGTAGTATCTCAAGTCCCAATCAGCCCCAGCATTTT.

This clonotype showed up many times. The chain couples TRBV6-2 or TRBV6-3 to TRBJ2-3; tentative D call: TRBD2 (6 bases). This CDR3 contains 16 residues. V gave up 5 bases and J gave up 2 bases, with 17 bases separating them. Looked up from germline, CDR1 is MNHEY and CDR2 is SVGEGT. DNA of the CDR3: TGTGCCAGCAGTGTTCGTGAGGTAGCGGCCACAGATACGCAGTATTTT. Its translation is CASSVREVAATDTQYF.

V gene TRBV7-9 combines with J gene TRBJ1-4; the match to TRBD1 covers 7 bases. Germline trimming cut 3 bases from V and 16 bases from J; bases unmatched to any gene: 14. The CDR3 consists of 14 residues. Germline lookup yields CDR1 SEHNR and CDR2 FQNEAQ (reference sequence). CDR3 protein: CASSLSTGSGRRFF. CDR3 DNA sequence: TGTGCCAGCAGCTTGTCGACAGGGTCTGGGAGACGGTTTTTT. Full variable domain (remainder filled in from reference TRBV7-9 and TRBJ1-4): DTGVSQNPRHKITKRGQNVTFRCDPISEHNRLYWYRQTLGQGPEFLTYFQNEAQLEKSRLLSDRFSAERPKGSFSTLEIQRTEQGDSAMYLCASSLSTGSGRRFFGSGTQLSVL.

This chain uses TRBV4-1 with TRBJ2-7, with a tentative D call TRBD2 (6 bases). V lost 1 base and J 3 bases, leaving 13 bases between the germline ends. CDR1 is MGHRA and CDR2 is YSYEKL in the germline V gene. The CDR3 length is 15 residues. CDR3 nucleotides: TGCGCCAGCAGCCAAGGACCGGGGGAAGGCTACGAGCAGTACTTC. This codes for CASSQGPGEGYEQYF.

This chain uses TRBV6-6 with TRBJ1-3; no reliable D call. Per germline, CDR1 MNHNY and CDR2 SVGAGI (reference sequence). V was cut by 5 bases and J by 0 bases, with 14 bases left in between. The CDR3 is 16 amino acids. This CDR3 is CASSVEGRSSGNTIYF. The CDR3 DNA follows: TGTGCCAGCAGTGTAGAAGGGCGTAGCTCTGGAAACACCATATATTTT.